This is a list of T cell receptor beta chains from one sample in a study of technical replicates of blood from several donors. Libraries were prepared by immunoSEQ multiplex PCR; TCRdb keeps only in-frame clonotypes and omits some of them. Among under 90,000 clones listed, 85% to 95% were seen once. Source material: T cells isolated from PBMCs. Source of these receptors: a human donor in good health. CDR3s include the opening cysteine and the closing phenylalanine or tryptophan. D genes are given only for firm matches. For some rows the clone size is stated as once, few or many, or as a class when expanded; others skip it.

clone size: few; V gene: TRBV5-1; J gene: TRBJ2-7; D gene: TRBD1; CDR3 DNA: TGCGCCAGCAGCTCCGGGACAGGGGCCTACGAGCAGTACTTC; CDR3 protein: CASSSGTGAYEQYF
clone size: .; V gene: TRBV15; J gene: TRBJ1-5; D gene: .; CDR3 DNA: TGTGCCACCAGCGACCGGCAGGGTATTGAGCCCCAGCATTTT; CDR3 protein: CATSDRQGIEPQHF
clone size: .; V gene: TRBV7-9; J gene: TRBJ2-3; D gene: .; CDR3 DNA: TGTGCCAGCAGCTTAGTGTCTAGCACAGATACGCAGTATTTT; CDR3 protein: CASSLVSSTDTQYF
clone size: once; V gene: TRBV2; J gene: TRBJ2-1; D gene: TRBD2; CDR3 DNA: TGTGCCACCACAGGGACTAGCGCGCGTAACTCCTACAATGAGCAGTTCTTC; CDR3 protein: CATTGTSARNSYNEQFF
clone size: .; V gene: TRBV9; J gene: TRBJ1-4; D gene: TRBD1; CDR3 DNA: TGTGCCAGCAGCCCGCAGGGGGCAGGGGAAAAACTGTTTTTT; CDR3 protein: CASSPQGAGEKLFF
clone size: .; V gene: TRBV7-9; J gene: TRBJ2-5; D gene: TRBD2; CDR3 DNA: TGTGCCAGCAGCTTAGGGCTAGCGGGAGGACAAGAGACCCAGTACTTC; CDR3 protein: CASSLGLAGGQETQYF
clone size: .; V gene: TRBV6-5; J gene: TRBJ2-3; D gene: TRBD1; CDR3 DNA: TGTGCCAGCAGTTGGGGACAGGGCGGCACAGATACGCAGTATTTT; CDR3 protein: CASSWGQGGTDTQYF
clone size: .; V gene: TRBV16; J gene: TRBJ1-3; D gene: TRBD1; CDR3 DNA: TGTGCCAGCAGCCCGACCGGGACAGTCTCTGGAAACACCATATATTTT; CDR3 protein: CASSPTGTVSGNTIYF
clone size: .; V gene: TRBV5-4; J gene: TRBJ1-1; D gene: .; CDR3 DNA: TGTGCCAGCAGCCTAAAGACAGCAGAAGCTTTCTTT; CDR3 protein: CASSLKTAEAFF
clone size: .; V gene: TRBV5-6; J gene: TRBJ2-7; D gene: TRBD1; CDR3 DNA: TGTGCCAGCAGCTCAGAGGACAGGGCCTCCTACGAGCAGTACTTC; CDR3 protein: CASSSEDRASYEQYF
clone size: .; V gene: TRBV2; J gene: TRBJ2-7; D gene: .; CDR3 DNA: TGTGCCAGCAGTGTACCCCGGGGGTCGACCTACGAGCAGTACTTC; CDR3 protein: CASSVPRGSTYEQYF
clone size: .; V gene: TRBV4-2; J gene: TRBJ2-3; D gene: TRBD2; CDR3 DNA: TGTGCCAGCAGCCAAGGGGTAGCGGGAGGGTTGGGCACAGATACGCAGTATTTT; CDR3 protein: CASSQGVAGGLGTDTQYF
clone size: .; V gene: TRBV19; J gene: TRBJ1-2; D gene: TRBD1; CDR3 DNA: TGTGCCAGCACCCGGGACAGGGTCTATGGCTACACCTTC; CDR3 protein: CASTRDRVYGYTF
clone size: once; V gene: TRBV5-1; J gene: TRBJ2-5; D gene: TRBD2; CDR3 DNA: TGCGCCAGCAGTAAGCGGGGTCCCTTTAAAGAGACCCAGTACTTC; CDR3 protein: CASSKRGPFKETQYF
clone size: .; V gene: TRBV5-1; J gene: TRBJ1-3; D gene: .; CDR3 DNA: TGCGCCAGCAGCTTTGCGTCAGGGGCATCGGGAAACACCATATATTTT; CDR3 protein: CASSFASGASGNTIYF
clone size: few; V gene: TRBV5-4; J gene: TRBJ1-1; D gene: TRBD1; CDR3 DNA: TGTGCCAGCAGCTCGACGGGACAGGGGAACACTGAAGCTTTCTTT; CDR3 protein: CASSSTGQGNTEAFF
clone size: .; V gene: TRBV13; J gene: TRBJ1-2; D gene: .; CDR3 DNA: TGTGCCAGCAGCCGACAGCGTACTATGGTTGGTGGCTACACCTTC; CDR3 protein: CASSRQRTMVGGYTF
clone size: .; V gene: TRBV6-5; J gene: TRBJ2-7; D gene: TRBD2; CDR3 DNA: TGTGCCAGCAGTTATGCGAATAGCGGGGGGACCTACGAGCAGTACTTC; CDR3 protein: CASSYANSGGTYEQYF
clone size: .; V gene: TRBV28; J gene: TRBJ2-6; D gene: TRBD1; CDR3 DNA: TGTGCCAGCAGCAAGACAGGGTCTGGGGCCAACGTCCTGACTTTC; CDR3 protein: CASSKTGSGANVLTF
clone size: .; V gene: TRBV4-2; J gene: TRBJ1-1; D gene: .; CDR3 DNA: TGTGCCAGCAGCCAAGTTGTCGGGGAGAACACTGAAGCTTTCTTT; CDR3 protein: CASSQVVGENTEAFF
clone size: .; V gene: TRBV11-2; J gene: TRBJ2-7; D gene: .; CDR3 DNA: TGTGCCAGCAGCTTAGAGGCCGGGTACGAGCAGTACTTC; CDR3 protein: CASSLEAGYEQYF
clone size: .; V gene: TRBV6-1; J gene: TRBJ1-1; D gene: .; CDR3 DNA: TGTGCCGGCGGGGGAAGGGACACTGAAGCTTTCTTT; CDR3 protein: CAGGGRDTEAFF
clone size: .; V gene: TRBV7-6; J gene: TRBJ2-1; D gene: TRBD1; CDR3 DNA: TGTGCCAGCAGCTTGCGACAGGGGGCCTTCTACGATGAGCAGTTCTTC; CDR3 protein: CASSLRQGAFYDEQFF
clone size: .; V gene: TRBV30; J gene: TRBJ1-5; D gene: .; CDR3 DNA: TGTGCCTGGAGTGCCGGAGGGTTTCAGCCCCAGCATTTT; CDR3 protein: CAWSAGGFQPQHF
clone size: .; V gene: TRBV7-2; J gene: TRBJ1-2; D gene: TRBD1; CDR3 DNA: TGTGCCAGCAGCTTATTATGGACCGGGACAGGGGATCGTGGCTACACCTTC; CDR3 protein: CASSLLWTGTGDRGYTF
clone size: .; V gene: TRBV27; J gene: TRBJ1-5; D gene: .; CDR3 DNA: TGTGCCAGCAGTATCAGGACGGGAAGCAATCAGCCCCAGCATTTT; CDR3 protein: CASSIRTGSNQPQHF
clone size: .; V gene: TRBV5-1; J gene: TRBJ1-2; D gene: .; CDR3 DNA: TGCGCCAGCAGCTCAATAGATAACTATGGCTACACCTTC; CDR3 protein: CASSSIDNYGYTF
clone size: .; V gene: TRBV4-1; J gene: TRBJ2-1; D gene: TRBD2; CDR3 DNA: TGCGCCAGCAGCCAAGAGGCTAGCGGGGGGGTAGATGAGCAGTTCTTC; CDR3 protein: CASSQEASGGVDEQFF
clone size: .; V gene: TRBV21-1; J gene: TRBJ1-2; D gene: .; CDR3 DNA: TGTGCCAGCAGCACGGCAGGGGGAGGCTACACCTTC; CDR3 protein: CASSTAGGGYTF
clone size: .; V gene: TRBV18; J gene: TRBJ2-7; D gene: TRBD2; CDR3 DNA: TGTGCCAGCTCACTCGGGACTAGCGGCTGGGTAGCGAATGAGCAGTACTTC; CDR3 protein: CASSLGTSGWVANEQYF
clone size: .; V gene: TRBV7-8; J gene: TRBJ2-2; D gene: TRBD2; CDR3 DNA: TGTGCCAGCAGCTTATCTCCTAGCGGGAGGGGGGAGCTGTTTTTT; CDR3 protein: CASSLSPSGRGELFF
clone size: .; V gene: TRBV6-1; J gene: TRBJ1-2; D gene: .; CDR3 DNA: TGTGCCAGCAGTGAAGACCCGGGGGAGAACTATGGCTACACCTTC; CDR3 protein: CASSEDPGENYGYTF
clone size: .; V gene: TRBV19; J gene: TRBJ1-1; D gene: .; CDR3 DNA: TGTGCCAGTAGTATAGGAGGGCACGAAGCTTTCTTT; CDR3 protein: CASSIGGHEAFF
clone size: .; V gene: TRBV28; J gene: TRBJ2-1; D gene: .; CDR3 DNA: TGTGCCAGCAGTTTAGGGGAGCCCTACAATGAGCAGTTCTTC; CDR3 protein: CASSLGEPYNEQFF
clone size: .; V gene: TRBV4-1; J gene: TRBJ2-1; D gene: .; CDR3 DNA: TGCGCCAGCAGCCAAGCGACCCTGATTGACTTATTTTACAATGAGCAGTTCTTC; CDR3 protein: CASSQATLIDLFYNEQFF
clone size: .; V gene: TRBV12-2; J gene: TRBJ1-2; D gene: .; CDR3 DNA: TGTGCAAGTCGCATATGGACAGATGGCTACACCTTC; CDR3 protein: CASRIWTDGYTF
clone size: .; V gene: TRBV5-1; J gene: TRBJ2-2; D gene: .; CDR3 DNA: TGCGCCAGCAGACAGGGAATTCGTGGCACCGGGGAGCTGTTTTTT; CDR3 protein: CASRQGIRGTGELFF
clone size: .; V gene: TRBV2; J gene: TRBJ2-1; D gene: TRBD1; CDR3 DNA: TGTGCCAGCAGAGACAGGGGGGATGAGCAGTTCTTC; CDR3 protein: CASRDRGDEQFF
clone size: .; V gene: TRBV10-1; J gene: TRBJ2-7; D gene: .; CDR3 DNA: TGCGCCAGCAGTGAGTCTACGGACAGAACCTACGAGCAGTACTTC; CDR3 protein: CASSESTDRTYEQYF
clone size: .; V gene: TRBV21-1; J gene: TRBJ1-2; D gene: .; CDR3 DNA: TGTGCCAGCAGCAAAGCGCGCAGGGTAAGAGGTGGCTACACCTTC; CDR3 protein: CASSKARRVRGGYTF
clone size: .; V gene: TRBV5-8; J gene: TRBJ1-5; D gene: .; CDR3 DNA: TGTGCCAGCAGCGTCCCAACCCAGGGGATTTTTCAGCCCCAGCATTTT; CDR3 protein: CASSVPTQGIFQPQHF
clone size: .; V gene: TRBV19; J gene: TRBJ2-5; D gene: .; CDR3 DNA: TGTGCCAGTAGTTCGAGACAGCAAGAGACCCAGTACTTC; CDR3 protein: CASSSRQQETQYF
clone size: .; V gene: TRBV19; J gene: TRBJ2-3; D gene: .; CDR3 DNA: TGTGCCAGTAGTATAGGTCCGGTGCCAGATACGCAGTATTTT; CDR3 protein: CASSIGPVPDTQYF
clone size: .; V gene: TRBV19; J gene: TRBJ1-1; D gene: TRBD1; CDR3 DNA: TGTGCCAGTAGTATTTTATTCGTGGGACAGGGCGTCGGTGAAGCTTTCTTT; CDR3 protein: CASSILFVGQGVGEAFF
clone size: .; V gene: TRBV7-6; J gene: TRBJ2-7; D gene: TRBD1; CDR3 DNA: TGTGCCAGCAGCTCTGGACAGGGTATCTACGAGCAGTACTTC; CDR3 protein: CASSSGQGIYEQYF
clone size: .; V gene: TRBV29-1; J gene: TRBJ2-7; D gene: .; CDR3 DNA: TGCAGCGTTGCTCTCGCAGTAAGCTCCTACGAGCAGTACTTC; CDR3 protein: CSVALAVSSYEQYF
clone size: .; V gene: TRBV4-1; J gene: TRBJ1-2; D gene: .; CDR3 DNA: TGCGCCAGCAGCCAAGAGTTCACTTACTATGGCTACACCTTC; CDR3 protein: CASSQEFTYYGYTF
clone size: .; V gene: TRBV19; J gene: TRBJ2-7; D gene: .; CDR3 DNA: TGTGCCAGTAGTATTAGGGGGAGACACGTCAATCCCACAATCAACGAGCAGTACTTC; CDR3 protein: CASSIRGRHVNPTINEQYF
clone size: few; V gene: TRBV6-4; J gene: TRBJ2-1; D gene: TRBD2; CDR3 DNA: TGTGCCAGCAGTGACCGGGGACTAGCGGGGGGAGATGAGCAGTTCTTC; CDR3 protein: CASSDRGLAGGDEQFF
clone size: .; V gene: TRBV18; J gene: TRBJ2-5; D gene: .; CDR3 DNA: TGTGCCAGCTCTCGTAAAGAGACCCAGTACTTC; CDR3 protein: CASSRKETQYF
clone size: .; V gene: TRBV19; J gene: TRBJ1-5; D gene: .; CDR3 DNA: TGTGCCAGTAGTATAGATCTAGTTACGATCTTAGATCAGCCCCAGCATTTT; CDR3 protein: CASSIDLVTILDQPQHF
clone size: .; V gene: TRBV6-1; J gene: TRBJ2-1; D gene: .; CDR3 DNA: TGTGCCAGCAGTGTCCTACTAGCCCCCTTAGTGCATGAGCAGTTCTTC; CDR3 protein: CASSVLLAPLVHEQFF